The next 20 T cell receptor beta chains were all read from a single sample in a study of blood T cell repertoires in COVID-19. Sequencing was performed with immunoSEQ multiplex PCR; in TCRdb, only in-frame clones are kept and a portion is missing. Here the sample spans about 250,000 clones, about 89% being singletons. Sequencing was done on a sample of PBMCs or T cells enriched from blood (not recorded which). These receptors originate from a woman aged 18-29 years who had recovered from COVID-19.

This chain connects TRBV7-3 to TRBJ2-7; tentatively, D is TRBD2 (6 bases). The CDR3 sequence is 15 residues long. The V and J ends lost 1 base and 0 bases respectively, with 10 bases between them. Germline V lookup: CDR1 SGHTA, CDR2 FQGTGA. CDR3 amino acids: CASSLSSGDSYEQYF. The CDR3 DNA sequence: TGTGCCAGCAGCTTAAGTTCGGGGGACTCCTACGAGCAGTACTTC.

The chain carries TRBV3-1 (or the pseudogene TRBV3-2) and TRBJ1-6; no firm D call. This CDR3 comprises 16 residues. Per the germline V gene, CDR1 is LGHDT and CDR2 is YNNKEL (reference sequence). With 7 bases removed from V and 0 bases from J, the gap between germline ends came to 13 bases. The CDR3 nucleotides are TGTGCCAGCACCCATGGTTCGAGCTCCTATAATTCACCCCTCCACTTT. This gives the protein CASTHGSSSYNSPLHF.

CDR3 sequence reads: CASSTPEMINSPLHF. Written as DNA, the CDR3 is TGTGCCAGCAGCACTCCTGAAATGATTAATTCACCCCTCCACTTT. The V call is TRBV28, the J call TRBJ1-6; unclear D gene. The CDR3 is 15 amino acids. Germline V gives CDR1 MDHEN, CDR2 SYDVKM. The germline V and J ends were trimmed by 6 bases and 6 bases, with 15 bases remaining between them.

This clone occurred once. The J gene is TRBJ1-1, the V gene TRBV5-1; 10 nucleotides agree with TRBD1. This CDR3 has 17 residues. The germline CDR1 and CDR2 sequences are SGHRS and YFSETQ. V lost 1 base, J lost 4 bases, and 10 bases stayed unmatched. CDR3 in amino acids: CASSLSSGTGVTTEAFF. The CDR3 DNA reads TGCGCCAGCAGCTTGTCTTCCGGGACAGGGGTGACCACTGAAGCTTTCTTT.

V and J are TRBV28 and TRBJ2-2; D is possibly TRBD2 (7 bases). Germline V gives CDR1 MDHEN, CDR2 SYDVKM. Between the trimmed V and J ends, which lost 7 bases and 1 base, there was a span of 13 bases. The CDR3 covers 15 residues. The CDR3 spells CASTRGGQNTGELFF. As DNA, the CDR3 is TGTGCCAGCACCCGCGGGGGACAGAACACCGGGGAGCTGTTTTTT.

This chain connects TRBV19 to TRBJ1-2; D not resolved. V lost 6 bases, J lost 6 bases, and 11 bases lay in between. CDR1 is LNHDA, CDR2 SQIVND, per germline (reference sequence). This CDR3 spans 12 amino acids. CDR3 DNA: TGTGCCAGTAGCTTTTCGGTGAATGGCTACACCTTC. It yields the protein CASSFSVNGYTF.

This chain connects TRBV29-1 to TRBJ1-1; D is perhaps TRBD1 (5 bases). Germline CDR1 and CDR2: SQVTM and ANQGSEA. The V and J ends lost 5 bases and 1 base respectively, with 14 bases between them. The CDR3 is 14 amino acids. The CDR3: CSVWSPGENTEAFF. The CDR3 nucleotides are TGCAGCGTTTGGTCTCCGGGGGAGAACACTGAAGCTTTCTTT.

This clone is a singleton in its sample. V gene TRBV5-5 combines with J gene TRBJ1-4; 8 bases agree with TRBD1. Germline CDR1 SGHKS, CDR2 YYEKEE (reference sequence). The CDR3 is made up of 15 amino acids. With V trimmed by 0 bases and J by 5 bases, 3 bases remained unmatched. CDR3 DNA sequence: TGTGCCAGCAGCTTGGTACAGGGGGGAAATGAAAAACTGTTTTTT. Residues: CASSLVQGGNEKLFF.

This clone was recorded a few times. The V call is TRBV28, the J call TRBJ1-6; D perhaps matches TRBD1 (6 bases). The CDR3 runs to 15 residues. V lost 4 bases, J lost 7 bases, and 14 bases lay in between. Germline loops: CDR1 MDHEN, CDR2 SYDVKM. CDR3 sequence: CASSSLGGENSPLHF. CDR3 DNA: TGTGCCAGCAGTTCCCTAGGGGGGGAGAATTCACCCCTCCACTTT.

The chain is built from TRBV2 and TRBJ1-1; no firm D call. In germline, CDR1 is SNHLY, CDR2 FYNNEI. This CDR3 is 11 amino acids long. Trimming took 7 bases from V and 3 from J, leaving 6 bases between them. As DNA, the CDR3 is TGTGCCAGCATTCGCGACACTGAAGCTTTCTTT. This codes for CASIRDTEAFF.

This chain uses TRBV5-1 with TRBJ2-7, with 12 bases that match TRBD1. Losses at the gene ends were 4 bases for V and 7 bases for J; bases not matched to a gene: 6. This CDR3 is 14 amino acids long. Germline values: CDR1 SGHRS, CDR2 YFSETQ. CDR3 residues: CASSKGQGAREQYF. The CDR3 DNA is TGCGCCAGCAGCAAGGGACAGGGGGCGCGGGAGCAGTACTTC.

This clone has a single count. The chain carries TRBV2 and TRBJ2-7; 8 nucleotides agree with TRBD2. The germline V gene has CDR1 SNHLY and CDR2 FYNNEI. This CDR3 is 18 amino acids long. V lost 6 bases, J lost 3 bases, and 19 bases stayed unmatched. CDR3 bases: TGTGCCAGCAGGGGTGAACAGTGGGCGGGAGGCCGCATCTACGAGCAGTACTTC. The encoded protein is CASRGEQWAGGRIYEQYF.

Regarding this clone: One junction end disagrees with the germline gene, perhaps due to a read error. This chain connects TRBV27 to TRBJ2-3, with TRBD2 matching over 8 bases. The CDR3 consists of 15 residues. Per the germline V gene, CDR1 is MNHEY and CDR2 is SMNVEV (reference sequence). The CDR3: CASSQGLGFTNTQYF. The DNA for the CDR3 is TGTGCCAGCAGCCAGGGACTAGGGTTCACAAATACGCAGTATTTT.

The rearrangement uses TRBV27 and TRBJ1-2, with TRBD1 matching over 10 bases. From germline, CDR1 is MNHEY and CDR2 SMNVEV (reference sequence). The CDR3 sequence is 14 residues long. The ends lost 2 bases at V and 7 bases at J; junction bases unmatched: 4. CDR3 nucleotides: TGTGCCAGCAGTTTAAGGACAGGGGGAGGTGGCTACACCTTC. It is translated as CASSLRTGGGGYTF.

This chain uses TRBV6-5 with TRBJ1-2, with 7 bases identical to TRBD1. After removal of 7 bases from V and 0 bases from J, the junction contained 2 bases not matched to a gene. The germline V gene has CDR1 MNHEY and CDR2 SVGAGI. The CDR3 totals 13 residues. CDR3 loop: CASTTGANYGYTF. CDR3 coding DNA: TGTGCCAGCACAACAGGGGCTAACTATGGCTACACCTTC.

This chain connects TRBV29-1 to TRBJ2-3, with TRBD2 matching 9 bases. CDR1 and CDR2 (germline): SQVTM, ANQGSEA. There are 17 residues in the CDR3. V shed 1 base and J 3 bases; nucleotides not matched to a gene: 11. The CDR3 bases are TGCAGCGTTGAAGCGTCCCCAGGGACTAGCAGAACAGATACGCAGTATTTT. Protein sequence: CSVEASPGTSRTDTQYF.

The DNA for the CDR3 is TGTGCCAGCAGCTCCCGGGACAGGGAGGAGTTCTTC. Translation: CASSSRDREEFF. This sequence joins TRBV7-2 and TRBJ2-1; 9 bases map to TRBD1. CDR1 is SGHTA, CDR2 FQGNSA, per germline. There are 12 residues in the CDR3. V lost 4 bases, J lost 14 bases, and 6 bases stayed unmatched.

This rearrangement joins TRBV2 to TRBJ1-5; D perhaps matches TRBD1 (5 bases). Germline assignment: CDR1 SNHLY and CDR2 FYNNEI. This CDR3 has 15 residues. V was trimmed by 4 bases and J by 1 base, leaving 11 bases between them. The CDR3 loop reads CASSGEGLSNQPQHF. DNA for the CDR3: TGTGCCAGCAGTGGGGAGGGGCTCAGCAATCAGCCCCAGCATTTT. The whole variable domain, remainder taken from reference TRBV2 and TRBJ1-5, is EPEVTQTPSHQVTQMGQEVILRCVPISNHLYFYWYRQILGQKVEFLVSFYNNEISEKSEIFDDQFSVERPDGSNFTLKIRSTKLEDSAMYFCASSGEGLSNQPQHFGDGTRLSIL.

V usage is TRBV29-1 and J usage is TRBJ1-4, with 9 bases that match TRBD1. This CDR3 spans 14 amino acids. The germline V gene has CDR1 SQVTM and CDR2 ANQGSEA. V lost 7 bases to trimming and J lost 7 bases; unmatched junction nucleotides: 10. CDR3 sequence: CSGGPGTGSEKLFF. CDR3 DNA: TGCAGCGGCGGACCCGGGACAGGGAGTGAAAAACTGTTTTTT.

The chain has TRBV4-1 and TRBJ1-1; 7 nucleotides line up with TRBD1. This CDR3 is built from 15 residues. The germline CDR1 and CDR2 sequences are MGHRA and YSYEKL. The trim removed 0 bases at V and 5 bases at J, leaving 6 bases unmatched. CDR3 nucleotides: TGCGCCAGCAGCCAAGATCTTAGGGGGCCAACTGAAGCTTTCTTT. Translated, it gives CASSQDLRGPTEAFF.